A selection of T cell receptor beta chains follows, all from one sample in a study of breast tumors, draining lymph nodes, adjacent tissues. A single record per CDR3 protein comes from TCRdb applying MiXCR to the multiplex PCR reads. The sample comprises 200,000 to 250,000 distinct CDR3 sequences, about 30% of which are singletons, and 1.2% to 1.5% rests with the top ten. Specimen: axillary lymph node tissue. All receptors come from a female donor with breast cancer. Some clones in this sample may be carry-over from other donors' samples. The CDR3 runs from the conserved cysteine through the conserved F or W. The D gene is left open where the match is weak. Size tells how often a clone was seen (once, few, many) or the class of an expanded clone, and some rows leave it out.

v_call	clone_size	d_call	j_call	cdr3_aa	cdr3_nt
TRBV12-3/TRBV12-4	many	-	TRBJ2-1	CASSFGISYNEQFF	TGTGCCAGCAGTTTTGGGATTTCGTACAATGAGCAGTTCTTC
TRBV9	many	-	TRBJ1-6	CASSVEGDNSPLHF	TGTGCCAGCAGCGTGGAAGGGGATAATTCACCCCTCCACTTT
TRBV4-3	-	TRBD1	TRBJ2-3	CASSHQLTGGTDTQYF	TGCGCCAGCAGCCACCAATTGACAGGGGGGACAGATACGCAGTATTTT
TRBV29-1	many	-	TRBJ2-7	CSVVGEISYEQYF	TGCAGCGTTGTTGGAGAAATCTCCTACGAGCAGTACTTC
TRBV24-1	many	TRBD2	TRBJ2-1	CATAFPSGNHEQFF	TGTGCCACCGCTTTTCCTAGCGGGAACCATGAGCAGTTCTTC
TRBV14	few	-	TRBJ1-2	CASSQAEGYSYTF	TGTGCCAGCAGCCAAGCGGAGGGGTACTCCTACACCTTC
TRBV4-2	many	-	TRBJ2-7	CASSPRGEGEEQYF	TGTGCCAGCAGCCCCCGTGGCGAAGGCGAAGAGCAGTACTTC
TRBV6-6	many	-	TRBJ1-3	CASSFVGSGNTIYF	TGTGCCAGCAGCTTCGTGGGCTCTGGAAACACCATATATTTT
TRBV20-1	many	TRBD2	TRBJ2-5	CSASAGGIRYF	TGCAGTGCTAGCGCGGGAGGGATAAGGTACTTC
TRBV12-3/TRBV12-4	once	-	TRBJ1-2	CASRRRQEGDGYTF	TGTGCCAGCAGGCGCCGACAGGAGGGGGATGGCTACACCTTC
TRBV25-1	-	-	TRBJ1-5	CASRGGTYEHF	TGTGCCAGCCGAGGGGGAACCTACGAGCATTTT
TRBV20-1	-	TRBD2	TRBJ2-7	CSARTSGRNSYEQYF	TGCAGTGCTAGAACTAGCGGGAGGAATTCCTACGAGCAGTACTTC
TRBV19	many	-	TRBJ1-3	CASSLKSIQGNTIYF	TGTGCCAGTAGTCTGAAATCCATCCAGGGAAACACCATATATTTT
TRBV15	-	-	TRBJ2-3	CATSSLGLVKDTQYF	TGTGCCACCAGCAGCTTGGGACTTGTCAAAGATACGCAGTATTTT
TRBV18	-	-	TRBJ1-1	CASSPVRAWTEAFF	TGTGCCAGCTCACCAGTGAGGGCGTGGACTGAAGCTTTCTTT
TRBV7-8	many	-	TRBJ1-6	CASSLDRAGSPLYF	TGTGCCAGCAGCTTAGACAGGGCGGGTTCACCCCTCTACTTT
TRBV11-1	many	-	TRBJ2-7	CASSLKVSYEQYF	TGTGCCAGCAGCTTAAAGGTCAGCTACGAGCAGTACTTC
TRBV7-2	many	-	TRBJ1-4	CASSDVGRLFF	TGTGCCAGCAGCGACGTAGGCAGACTGTTTTTT
TRBV5-5	once	-	TRBJ1-1	CASRHTTFSGNTEAFF	TGTGCCAGCAGGCATACGACCTTCTCAGGGAACACTGAAGCTTTCTTT
TRBV11-2	-	-	TRBJ1-1	CASSFGVARGAGAFF	TGTGCCAGCAGCTTTGGTGTGGCTCGGGGAGCTGGAGCTTTCTTT
TRBV12-3/TRBV12-4	many	-	TRBJ2-7	CASSSKNEQYF	TGTGCCAGCAGTAGTAAAAACGAGCAGTACTTC
TRBV29-1	-	TRBD2	TRBJ2-3	CSVGASGRTDTQYF	TGCAGCGTAGGTGCTAGCGGGAGAACAGATACGCAGTATTTT
TRBV7-9	many	TRBD1	TRBJ2-7	CASSLRGGVGTGEEQYF	TGTGCCAGCAGCTTAAGGGGGGGGGTGGGGACAGGGGAGGAGCAGTACTTC
TRBV24-1	many	TRBD2	TRBJ2-1	CATSDHPKGTTLHSSYNEQFF	TGTGCCACCAGTGATCATCCGAAGGGGACTACCCTACACAGCTCCTACAATGAGCAGTTCTTC
TRBV5-5	many	-	TRBJ1-6	CASSYDRTSPLHF	TGTGCCAGCAGCTATGACAGGACTTCACCCCTCCACTTT
TRBV25-1	-	-	TRBJ2-7	CACSARVGAGDLMGQYF	-
TRBV20-1	many	-	TRBJ2-7	CSAPSAGAILYEQYF	TGCAGTGCTCCATCAGCCGGAGCCATCCTTTACGAGCAGTACTTC
TRBV20-1	-	-	TRBJ1-4	CSARGLNFF	TGCAGTGCTAGGGGTCTAAATTTTTTT
TRBV7-9	once	-	TRBJ1-6	CASSLARFSIHF	TGTGCCAGCAGCTTAGCGCGATTTTCCATACACTTT
TRBV24-1	many	TRBD1	TRBJ2-3	CATSGAGQGADTQYF	TGTGCCACCAGTGGGGCAGGACAGGGGGCAGATACGCAGTATTTT